This paragraph reports one T cell receptor (beta chain). This clone is identified as medium-sized (0.01 to 0.1%). The specificity of this receptor is unknown. No base quality values were provided; no much bigger clone lies one nucleotide off. The data derive from a study of technical replicates of blood from several donors (TCRdb year 2017). The cysteine opens and the phenylalanine closes a CDR3 of 17 amino acids. The retained sequence is limited to the CDR3, 51 bases, with the frame set at the first base. Via the germline V gene, CDR1 is KGHSY and CDR2 FQNENV. The junction shows trimming of 1 base on V and 5 bases on J, and the gene matches do not reach 13 bases of it. The library was built by means of the immunoSEQ multiplex PCR assay. This immuneACCESS table, as held by TCRdb, lists in-frame sequences with V and J called but not all clones. Of the missing ones, under half trace to an unresolved V gene in checked studies; the others have no known cause. The sample table contains approximately 65,000 clones; only one count was recorded for 70% to 90% of them. Under 6.5% of the sample comes from the top ten.

Source material: PBMCs. This TCR came from a human donor in good health. Some clones in this sample may be carry-over from other donors' samples. The chain is encoded by TRBV16 joined to TRBJ2-5, with TRBD1 matching 7 junction bases. The CDR3: CASSQFSAQGRSETQYF. The bases read TGTGCCAGCAGCCAATTTTCAGCACAGGGGCGCTCGGAGACCCAGTACTTC. When the CDR3 is completed using the reference TRBV16 and TRBJ2-5 genes on either side, the full variable domain is GEEVAQTPKHLVRGEGQKAKLYCAPIKGHSYVFWYQQVLKNEFKFLISFQNENVFDETGMPKERFSAKCLPNSPCSLEIQATKLEDSAVYFCASSQFSAQGRSETQYFGPGTRLLVL.